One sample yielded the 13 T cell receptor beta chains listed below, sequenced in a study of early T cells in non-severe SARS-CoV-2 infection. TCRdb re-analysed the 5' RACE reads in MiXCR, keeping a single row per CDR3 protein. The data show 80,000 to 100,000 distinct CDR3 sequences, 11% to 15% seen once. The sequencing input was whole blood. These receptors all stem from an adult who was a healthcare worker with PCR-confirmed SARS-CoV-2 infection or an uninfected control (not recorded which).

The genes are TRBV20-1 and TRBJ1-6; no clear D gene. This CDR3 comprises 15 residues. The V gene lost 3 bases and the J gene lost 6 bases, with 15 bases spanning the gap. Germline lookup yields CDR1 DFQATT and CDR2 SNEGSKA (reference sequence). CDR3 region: CSASNSQMSNSPLHF. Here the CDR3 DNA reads TGCAGTGCTAGTAACAGCCAGATGAGTAATTCACCCCTCCACTTT.

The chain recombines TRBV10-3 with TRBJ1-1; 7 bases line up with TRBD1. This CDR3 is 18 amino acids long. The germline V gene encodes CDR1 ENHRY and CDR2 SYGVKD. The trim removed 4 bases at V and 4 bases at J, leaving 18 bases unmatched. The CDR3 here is CAISVGAGGRRSGTEAFF. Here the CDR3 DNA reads TGTGCCATCAGTGTAGGAGCAGGGGGGAGACGGTCCGGCACTGAAGCTTTCTTT.

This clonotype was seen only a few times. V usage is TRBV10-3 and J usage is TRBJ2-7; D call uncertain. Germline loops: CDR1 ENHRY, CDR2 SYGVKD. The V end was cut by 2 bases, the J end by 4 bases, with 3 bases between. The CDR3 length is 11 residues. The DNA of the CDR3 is TGTGCCATCAGTGAGGGGTACGAGCAGTACTTC. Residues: CAISEGYEQYF.

The chain's CDR3 is CASSLGQPSGNTIYF. The CDR3 DNA is TGTGCCAGCAGTTTAGGGCAGCCCTCTGGAAACACCATATATTTT. The chain recombines TRBV12-3 or TRBV12-4 with TRBJ1-3; D remains ambiguous. This CDR3 has 15 residues. The germline V and J ends were trimmed by 1 base and 0 bases, with 7 bases remaining between them.

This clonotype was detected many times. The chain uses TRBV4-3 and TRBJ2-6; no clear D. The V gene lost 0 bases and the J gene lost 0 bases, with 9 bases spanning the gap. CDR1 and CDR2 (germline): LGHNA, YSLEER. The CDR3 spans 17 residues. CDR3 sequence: CASSQDRRRSGANVLTF. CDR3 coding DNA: TGCGCCAGCAGCCAAGATCGGCGCCGCTCTGGGGCCAACGTCCTGACTTTC.

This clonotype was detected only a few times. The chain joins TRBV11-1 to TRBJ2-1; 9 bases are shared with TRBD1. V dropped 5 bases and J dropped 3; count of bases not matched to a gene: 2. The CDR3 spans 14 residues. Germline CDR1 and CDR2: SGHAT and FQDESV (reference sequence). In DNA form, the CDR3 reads TGTGCCAGCAGCAAGGACAGGGGCTACAATGAGCAGTTCTTC. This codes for CASSKDRGYNEQFF.

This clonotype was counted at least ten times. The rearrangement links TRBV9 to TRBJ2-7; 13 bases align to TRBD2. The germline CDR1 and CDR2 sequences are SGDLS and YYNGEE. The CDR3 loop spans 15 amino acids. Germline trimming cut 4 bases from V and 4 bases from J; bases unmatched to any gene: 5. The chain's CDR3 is CASSPRTSGGYEQYF. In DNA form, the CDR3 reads TGTGCCAGCAGCCCCCGGACTAGCGGGGGATACGAGCAGTACTTC.

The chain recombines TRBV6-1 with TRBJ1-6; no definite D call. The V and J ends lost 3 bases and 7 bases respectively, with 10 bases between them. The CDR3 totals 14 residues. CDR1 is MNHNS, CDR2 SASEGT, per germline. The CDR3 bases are TGTGCCAGCAGTGACGATGGGTTCAATTCACCCCTCCACTTT. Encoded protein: CASSDDGFNSPLHF.

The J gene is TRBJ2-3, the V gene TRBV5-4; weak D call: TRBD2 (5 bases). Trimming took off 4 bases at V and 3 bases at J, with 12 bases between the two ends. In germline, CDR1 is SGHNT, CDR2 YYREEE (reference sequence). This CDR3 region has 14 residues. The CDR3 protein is CASSLLLATDTQYF. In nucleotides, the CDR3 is TGTGCCAGCAGCCTCCTTCTAGCAACAGATACGCAGTATTTT.

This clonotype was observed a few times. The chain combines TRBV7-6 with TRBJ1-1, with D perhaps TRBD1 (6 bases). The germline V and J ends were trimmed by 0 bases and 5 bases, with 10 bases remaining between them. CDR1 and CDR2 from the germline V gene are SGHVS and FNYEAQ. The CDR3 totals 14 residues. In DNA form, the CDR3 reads TGTGCCAGCAGCTTAGCGGGGGGCGAGACTGAAGCTTTCTTT. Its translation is CASSLAGGETEAFF.

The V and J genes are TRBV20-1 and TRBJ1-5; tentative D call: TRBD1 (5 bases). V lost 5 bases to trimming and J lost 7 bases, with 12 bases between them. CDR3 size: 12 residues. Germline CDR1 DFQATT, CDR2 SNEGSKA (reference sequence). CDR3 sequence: CSAAGTDQPQHF. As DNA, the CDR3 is TGCAGTGCTGCCGGGACGGACCAGCCCCAGCATTTT.

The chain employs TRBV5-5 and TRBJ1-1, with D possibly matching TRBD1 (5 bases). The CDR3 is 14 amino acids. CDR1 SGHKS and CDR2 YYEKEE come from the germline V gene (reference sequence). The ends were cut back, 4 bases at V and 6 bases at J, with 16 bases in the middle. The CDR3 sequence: CASSPEAWGAEAFF. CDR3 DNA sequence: TGTGCCAGCAGCCCTGAAGCGTGGGGCGCTGAAGCTTTCTTT.

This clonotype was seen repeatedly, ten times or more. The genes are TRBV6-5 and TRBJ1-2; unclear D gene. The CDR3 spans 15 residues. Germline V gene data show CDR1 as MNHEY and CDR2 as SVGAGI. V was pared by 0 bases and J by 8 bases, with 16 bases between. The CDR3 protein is CASSYSQGRPIGYTF. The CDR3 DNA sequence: TGTGCCAGCAGTTACTCCCAAGGCCGTCCGATCGGCTACACCTTC.